One sample yielded the 21 T cell receptor beta chains listed below, sequenced in a study of shared clonotypes between healthy human individuals. Profiling relied on immunoSEQ multiplex PCR, and the TCRdb table lists in-frame clones only, not all of them. This table has about 95,000 clones, around two thirds appearing once. Input material: memory CD8+ T cells sorted from blood. Subset indicated: CD45RO+ cells pooled with CCR7-negative TemRA cells. The receptors originated from a man aged 30-40 years in good health.

The chain is built from TRBV2 and TRBJ2-2, with D hard to call. The V and J ends lost 6 bases and 6 bases respectively, with 11 bases between them. Germline V gives CDR1 SNHLY, CDR2 FYNNEI. This CDR3 comprises 13 residues. This CDR3 reads CASSREVAGELFF. The CDR3 nucleotides are TGTGCCAGCAGCCGAGAGGTGGCCGGGGAGCTGTTTTTT.

The chain joins TRBV6-1 to TRBJ2-7, with 7 bases matching TRBD2. The CDR3 has 15 amino acids. Trimming removed 4 bases from V and 9 bases from J; junction bases left unmatched: 15. Germline V gene lookup returns CDR1 MNHNS and CDR2 SASEGT. CDR3 sequence (DNA): TGTGCCAGCAGTGTTGGGATCGGCGGGAGAATGGTGCAGTACTTC. This encodes CASSVGIGGRMVQYF.

This clone was observed a few times. The rearrangement uses TRBV7-3 and TRBJ2-7, with a weak D call TRBD2 (5 bases). V was trimmed by 1 base and J by 6 bases, leaving 16 bases between them. CDR3 length equals 15 residues. Germline V CDR1 and CDR2: SGHTA, FQGTGA. CDR3 sequence (DNA): TGTGCCAGCAGCTTAAACCCTCCCGGGGTAAGCGAGCAGTACTTC. Encoded protein: CASSLNPPGVSEQYF.

This clone was recorded a few times. J is TRBJ2-5 and V is TRBV6-1; 8 bases fit TRBD1. The CDR3 extends over 16 amino acids. The V segment lost 2 bases and the J segment 1 base; nucleotides outside the gene matches: 6. CDR1 MNHNS and CDR2 SASEGT come from the germline V gene. For the CDR3, the DNA is TGTGCCAGCAGTGAACAGGGGGCGTCTGTCCAAGAGACCCAGTACTTC. Its translation: CASSEQGASVQETQYF.

The chain carries TRBV28 and TRBJ2-1, with a tentative D call TRBD2 (5 bases). With 2 bases removed from V and 8 bases from J, the gap between germline ends came to 13 bases. The CDR3 runs to 14 residues. From germline, CDR1 is MDHEN and CDR2 SYDVKM. The CDR3 bases are TGTGCCAGCAGTTTAGCTACCTTCGGGGATGAGCAGTTCTTC. This gives the protein CASSLATFGDEQFF. Full variable domain (remainder filled in from reference TRBV28 and TRBJ2-1): DVKVTQSSRYLVKRTGEKVFLECVQDMDHENMFWYRQDPGLGLRLIYFSYDVKMKEKGDIPEGYSVSREKKERFSLILESASTNQTSMYLCASSLATFGDEQFFGPGTRLTVL.

The rearrangement links TRBV5-4 to TRBJ2-3; D may correspond to TRBD1 or TRBD2 (5 bases each). CDR1 is SGHNT and CDR2 is YYREEE in the germline V gene (reference sequence). V shed 1 base and J shed 4 bases, with 13 bases lying between them. This CDR3 has 15 residues. CDR3 DNA: TGTGCCAGCAGCTTGTCAGGGAGAGCCGCAGATACGCAGTATTTT. Translated: CASSLSGRAADTQYF.

This clone occurred many times. The V gene is TRBV11-2, the J gene TRBJ2-1, with D tentatively TRBD1 (5 bases). Germline assignment: CDR1 SGHAT and CDR2 FQNNGV. V shed 1 base and J shed 8 bases, with 9 bases lying between them. This CDR3 is 13 amino acids long. DNA of the CDR3: TGTGCCAGCAGCTTAGGACAGTCCCATGAGCAGTTCTTC. Translated: CASSLGQSHEQFF. The whole variable domain, filled in from reference TRBV11-2 and TRBJ2-1, reads EAGVAQSPRYKIIEKRQSVAFWCNPISGHATLYWYQQILGQGPKLLIQFQNNGVVDDSQLPKDRFSAERLKGVDSTLKIQPAKLEDSAVYLCASSLGQSHEQFFGPGTRLTVL.

As for this clone: A read error is the likely source, as a far larger clone sits one nucleotide away. The rearrangement links TRBV6-4 to TRBJ2-1; 10 bases agree with TRBD1. Trimming removed 2 bases from V and 5 bases from J; junction bases left unmatched: 0. CDR1 MRHNA and CDR2 SNTAGT come from the germline V gene. The CDR3 covers 14 residues. The CDR3 loop reads CASSDGTGDNEQFF. The CDR3 region has the DNA TGTGCCAGCAGTGACGGGACAGGGGACAATGAGCAGTTCTTC.

This chain links TRBV6-6 with TRBJ1-1; D gene unclear. The CDR3 covers 13 residues. Germline V CDR1 and CDR2: MNHNY, SVGAGI (reference sequence). Deletions cut 2 bases from V and 3 bases from J, with 7 bases between. The CDR3 bases are TGTGCCAGCAGTTACGACCGATACACTGAAGCTTTCTTT. Translating gives CASSYDRYTEAFF.

This clone has ten or more counts. In the same sample, other DNA sequences code for this CDR3. This chain uses TRBV2 with TRBJ2-5, with D unresolved. The CDR3 is made up of 12 amino acids. The V end lost 5 bases, the J end lost 3 bases, and 7 bases lay between the germline ends. Germline values: CDR1 SNHLY, CDR2 FYNNEI. This CDR3 is CASSLTEETQYF. The CDR3 DNA is TGTGCCAGCAGTCTGACGGAAGAGACCCAGTACTTC. The variable domain in full, with the rest retrieved from reference TRBV2 and TRBJ2-5, is EPEVTQTPSHQVTQMGQEVILRCVPISNHLYFYWYRQILGQKVEFLVSFYNNEISEKSEIFDDQFSVERPDGSNFTLKIRSTKLEDSAMYFCASSLTEETQYFGPGTRLLVL.

The rearrangement uses TRBV19 and TRBJ2-2; no firm D call. Trimming took off 10 bases at V and 0 bases at J, with 9 bases between the two ends. The CDR3 loop spans 13 amino acids. CDR1 and CDR2 from the germline V gene are LNHDA and SQIVND (reference sequence). The CDR3 spells CATASTNTGELFF. The CDR3 DNA follows: TGTGCCACAGCGAGCACGAACACCGGGGAGCTGTTTTTT.

The chain joins TRBV13 to TRBJ2-1; no definite D call. Germline CDR1 is PRHDT and CDR2 is FYEKMQ (reference sequence). The length of the CDR3 is 15 residues. The V gene lost 2 bases and the J gene lost 0 bases, with 8 bases spanning the gap. The CDR3 loop reads CASSLFFSSYNEQFF. CDR3 DNA sequence: TGTGCCAGCAGCTTATTCTTTAGCTCCTACAATGAGCAGTTCTTC.

To note about this clone: This sample includes further DNA sequences coding for the same CDR3. The chain joins TRBV7-9 to TRBJ2-6, with unresolved D. The V end lost 6 bases, the J end lost 1 base, and 7 bases lay between the germline ends. The CDR3 has 14 amino acids. Germline V gene sequence: CDR1 SEHNR, CDR2 FQNEAQ (reference sequence). CDR3 nucleotide sequence: TGTGCCAGCAGGTCAGGTTCTGGGGCCAACGTCCTGACTTTC. The encoded protein is CASRSGSGANVLTF. Variable domain in full (rest from reference TRBV7-9 and TRBJ2-6): DTGVSQNPRHKITKRGQNVTFRCDPISEHNRLYWYRQTLGQGPEFLTYFQNEAQLEKSRLLSDRFSAERPKGSFSTLEIQRTEQGDSAMYLCASRSGSGANVLTFGAGSRLTVL.

This sequence joins TRBV7-9 and TRBJ2-7; a possible D gene is TRBD2 (6 bases). The CDR3 length is 11 residues. Germline V gives CDR1 SEHNR, CDR2 FQNEAQ (reference sequence). Trimming left V 9 bases short and J 6 bases short, with 12 bases between. CDR3 nucleotides: TGTGCCAGTGAGGGGACTGGCGAGCAGTACTTC. This codes for CASEGTGEQYF.

There are a few counts of this clone. The gene calls are TRBV6-1 and TRBJ2-7, with D possibly matching TRBD2 (5 bases). The CDR3 extends over 15 amino acids. Germline V gene sequence: CDR1 MNHNS, CDR2 SASEGT. V was pared by 1 base and J by 3 bases, with 13 bases between. The CDR3 region has the DNA TGTGCCAGCAGTGAAGGAAGTAGCGCGGACTACGAGCAGTACTTC. This encodes CASSEGSSADYEQYF.

The chain is built from TRBV2 and TRBJ2-7; a possible D gene is TRBD2 (6 bases). This CDR3 comprises 14 residues. V was pared by 4 bases and J by 6 bases, with 16 bases between. The germline CDR1 and CDR2 sequences are SNHLY and FYNNEI. CDR3 nucleotides: TGTGCCAGCAGTGGTAGCGGCCCCTCGGGCGAGCAGTACTTC. The encoded protein is CASSGSGPSGEQYF.

The chain has TRBV11-2 and TRBJ2-7; no clear D. CDR1 and CDR2 (germline): SGHAT, FQNNGV. The CDR3 has 13 residues. Deletions cut 5 bases from V and 0 bases from J, with 8 bases between. DNA of the CDR3: TGTGCCAGCAGCCCGAAGAACTCCTACGAGCAGTACTTC. It translates to CASSPKNSYEQYF.

V gene TRBV19 combines with J gene TRBJ2-3; unclear D gene. This CDR3 has 14 residues. V was cut by 3 bases and J by 0 bases, with 7 bases left in between. From germline, CDR1 is LNHDA and CDR2 SQIVND (reference sequence). The CDR3 coding sequence is TGTGCCAGTAGTATTGGCGGAAGCACAGATACGCAGTATTTT. Amino acids: CASSIGGSTDTQYF.

This chain connects TRBV27 to TRBJ2-7; possibly TRBD1 or TRBD2 for D (7 bases each). Per germline, CDR1 MNHEY and CDR2 SMNVEV (reference sequence). Between the trimmed V and J ends, which lost 0 bases and 6 bases, there was a span of 15 bases. The CDR3 length is 15 residues. The CDR3 is CASSLSPTGRGEQYF. CDR3 sequence (DNA): TGTGCCAGCAGTTTATCCCCGACAGGGAGGGGCGAGCAGTACTTC.

This clone was picked up a small number of times. The rearrangement links TRBV14 to TRBJ2-5, with no clear D. V lost 0 bases, J lost 4 bases, and 15 bases lay in between. CDR1 is SGHDN and CDR2 is FVKESK in the germline V gene. CDR3 length equals 16 residues. CDR3 bases: TGTGCCAGCAGCCAAGATTTCTATCCCGAAGGAGAGACCCAGTACTTC. This encodes CASSQDFYPEGETQYF.

The chain carries TRBV7-8 and TRBJ2-1, with 9 nucleotides matching TRBD2. Germline V lookup: CDR1 SGHVS, CDR2 FQNEAQ. The J segment lost 0 bases and the V segment lost 5 bases, leaving 8 bases of the junction unmatched. The CDR3 sequence is 17 residues long. DNA for the CDR3: TGTGCCAGCAGCACGAAGACTAGCGGAAGCTCCTACAATGAGCAGTTCTTC. This gives the protein CASSTKTSGSSYNEQFF. The full variable domain, with the rest looked up from reference TRBV7-8 and TRBJ2-1, is GAGVSQSPRYKVAKRGQDVALRCDPISGHVSLFWYQQALGQGPEFLTYFQNEAQLDKSGLPSDRFFAERPEGSVSTLKIQRTQQEDSAVYLCASSTKTSGSSYNEQFFGPGTRLTVL.